This T cell receptor beta chain was captured in a study of blood T cell repertoires in COVID-19. Background on the study: Sources were T cells, B-cell-depleted T cells, or PBMCs; the material itself was cDNA or gDNA.

How the authors handled the data: By means of reference gene primer amplification, nucleated cell counts were estimated. Assay: immunoSEQ multiplex PCR; the TCRdb copy retains only in-frame clones and omits some. The D gene and trimming were derived from the DNA, and the V and J assignments and clone size from that table. This sample yields about 160,000 clones, of which just over 90% are seen a single time; around 2.1% belongs to the top ten. This clone was detected only a few times. The junction departs from germline at one end; a sequencing error may be responsible. From germline, CDR1 is SEHNR and CDR2 FQNEAQ (reference sequence). The CDR3 runs to 15 residues.

The sequence derives from a man aged 18 to 35 with acute or convalescent COVID-19. The chain recombines TRBV7-9 with TRBJ2-7; 11 positions agree with TRBD2. The sequencing input was peripheral blood. Written as DNA, the CDR3 is TGTGCCAGCAGCGTAGCGGGAGGGCCGTTCTACGAGCAGTACTTC. Its protein is CASSVAGGPFYEQYF. Complete variable domain (other parts from reference TRBV7-9 and TRBJ2-7): DTGVSQNPRHKITKRGQNVTFRCDPISEHNRLYWYRQTLGQGPEFLTYFQNEAQLEKSRLLSDRFSAERPKGSFSTLEIQRTEQGDSAMYLCASSVAGGPFYEQYFGPGTRLTVT.